The 30 T cell receptor beta chains presented below share a single source sample, sequenced in a study of beta chain features in type 1 diabetes. Since all of the isolated RNA was reverse transcribed, expressed TCRB transcripts were what got sequenced. Clones were sequenced by immunoSEQ multiplex PCR, and TCRdb holds only the in-frame ones, with some missing. The sample includes 300,000 to 400,000 clones, 8% to 13% of them seen just once. The sequencing input was naive CD4+ T cells from blood. These receptor sequences come from a woman aged 25 to 39 in good health.

This clone was counted only a few times. V and J are TRBV5-6 and TRBJ2-7; TRBD1 matches 8 bases. Per the germline V gene, CDR1 is SGHDT and CDR2 is YYEEEE. The CDR3 sequence is 14 residues long. Trimming cost V 5 bases and J 3 bases; bases outside gene matches: 7. The CDR3 nucleotides read TGTGCCAGCAGATACGAGGGACAGGACTACGAGCAGTACTTC. Amino acid sequence: CASRYEGQDYEQYF.

This clone was seen only a few times. The gene calls are TRBV12-5 and TRBJ2-3, with TRBD2 matching 8 bases. This CDR3 comprises 15 residues. CDR1 LGHNT and CDR2 FRNRAP come from the germline V gene. After removal of 5 bases from V and 0 bases from J, the junction contained 4 bases not matched to a gene. The CDR3 region has the DNA TGTGCTAGTGGTCACGGGACTAGGAGCACAGATACGCAGTATTTT. Encoded protein: CASGHGTRSTDTQYF.

This clone has more than one count but fewer than ten. The V gene is TRBV4-3, the J gene TRBJ2-7; D is perhaps TRBD1 (5 bases). This CDR3 has 19 residues. CDR1 LGHNA and CDR2 YSLEER come from the germline V gene. V lost 0 bases to trimming and J lost 3 bases, with 24 bases between them. This CDR3 is CASSQDRLRGGSILYEQYF. Written as DNA, the CDR3 is TGCGCCAGCAGCCAAGACCGTCTTAGGGGTGGTAGCATCCTCTACGAGCAGTACTTC.

The rearrangement joins TRBV5-4 to TRBJ2-7; 7 bases line up with TRBD2. With V trimmed by 2 bases and J by 3 bases, 8 bases remained unmatched. The CDR3 has 15 residues. In germline, CDR1 is SGHNT, CDR2 YYREEE (reference sequence). Written as DNA, the CDR3 is TGTGCCAGCAGCTTAGGCGGGAGTAGTGTCTACGAGCAGTACTTC. The encoded protein is CASSLGGSSVYEQYF.

The chain couples TRBV10-3 to TRBJ2-1; 11 positions agree with TRBD2. CDR3 length: 15 amino acids. Trimming at V came to 8 bases and at J to 6 bases, leaving 9 bases not matched to a gene. The germline gives CDR1 ENHRY, CDR2 SYGVKD. CDR3 sequence reads: CAIGTTSGTFNEQFF. CDR3 nucleotide sequence: TGTGCCATCGGGACGACTAGCGGGACTTTCAATGAGCAGTTCTTC.

The chain has TRBV4-3 and TRBJ2-2; 11 bases align to TRBD2. The length of the CDR3 is 15 residues. Germline assignment: CDR1 LGHNA and CDR2 YSLEER. The J segment lost 6 bases and the V segment lost 3 bases, leaving 3 bases of the junction unmatched. The CDR3 sequence is CASSHSGRASGELFF. CDR3 nucleotides: TGCGCCAGCAGCCATAGCGGGAGGGCCTCCGGGGAGCTGTTTTTT.

The V and J genes are TRBV7-9 and TRBJ1-2; the match to TRBD1 covers 8 bases. Germline assignment: CDR1 SEHNR and CDR2 FQNEAQ (reference sequence). Losses at the gene ends were 5 bases for V and 2 bases for J; bases not matched to a gene: 16. The CDR3 loop spans 18 amino acids. CDR3 sequence reads: CASSPILGQEGPNYGYTF. For the CDR3, the DNA is TGTGCCAGCAGCCCCATCCTGGGACAGGAGGGGCCAAACTATGGCTACACCTTC. The complete variable domain, with remaining parts taken from reference TRBV7-9 and TRBJ1-2, reads DTGVSQNPRHKITKRGQNVTFRCDPISEHNRLYWYRQTLGQGPEFLTYFQNEAQLEKSRLLSDRFSAERPKGSFSTLEIQRTEQGDSAMYLCASSPILGQEGPNYGYTFGSGTRLTVV.

The V gene is TRBV9, the J gene TRBJ1-2; D is unclear. Trimming removed 3 bases at V and 5 bases at J, with 8 bases between. Germline CDR1 and CDR2: SGDLS and YYNGEE. The CDR3 is 12 amino acids. The CDR3: CASSGRTYGYTF. CDR3 coding DNA: TGTGCCAGCAGCGGCAGAACATATGGCTACACCTTC.

This clone was counted between two and nine times. The chain couples TRBV9 to TRBJ2-5; 7 nucleotides align to TRBD1. J lost 0 bases, V lost 2 bases, and 1 base had no gene match. CDR3 length equals 14 residues. Per the germline V gene, CDR1 is SGDLS and CDR2 is YYNGEE. In DNA form, the CDR3 reads TGTGCCAGCAGCGTTGACAGGGACCAAGAGACCCAGTACTTC. This translates into CASSVDRDQETQYF.

V is TRBV30 and J is TRBJ2-1, with no clear D. The V end lost 1 base, the J end lost 4 bases, and 8 bases lay between the germline ends. This CDR3 has 13 amino acids. Germline lookup yields CDR1 GTSNPN and CDR2 SVGIG (reference sequence). The CDR3 reads CAWSDLRYNEQFF. In DNA, the CDR3 is TGTGCCTGGAGTGATCTCCGGTACAATGAGCAGTTCTTC.

This rearrangement joins TRBV7-9 to TRBJ2-5; D is unclear. In germline, CDR1 is SEHNR, CDR2 FQNEAQ (reference sequence). V dropped 5 bases and J dropped 6 bases, with 16 bases sitting between them. The CDR3 extends over 14 amino acids. The CDR3 sequence is CASSPRVRKQTQYF. CDR3 in DNA: TGTGCCAGCAGCCCACGCGTGAGGAAACAGACCCAGTACTTC.

This chain uses TRBV7-3 with TRBJ2-2; TRBD2 aligns across 7 bases. Germline CDR1 SGHTA, CDR2 FQGTGA. V dropped 7 bases and J dropped 4; count of bases not matched to a gene: 18. The length of the CDR3 is 18 residues. The CDR3 DNA is TGTGCCAGCAATGACGGGACGGTCGGCGGGAGCCTCACCGGGGAGCTGTTTTTT. Translated: CASNDGTVGGSLTGELFF. The whole variable domain, filled in from reference TRBV7-3 and TRBJ2-2, reads GAGVSQTPSNKVTEKGKYVELRCDPISGHTALYWYRQSLGQGPEFLIYFQGTGAADDSGLPNDRFFAVRPEGSVSTLKIQRTERGDSAVYLCASNDGTVGGSLTGELFFGEGSRLTVL.

This clone was detected only a few times. The CDR3 nucleotides are TGTGCCAGCAGCTTAAATCCGGCGGGTAACTACAATGAGCAGTTCTTC. Translation gives CASSLNPAGNYNEQFF. The chain joins TRBV7-3 to TRBJ2-1; the D gene is possibly TRBD2 (5 bases). The CDR3 runs to 16 residues. Per the germline V gene, CDR1 is SGHTA and CDR2 is FQGTGA. Trimming removed 1 base at V and 3 bases at J, with 13 bases between.

The genes are TRBV19 and TRBJ1-5; D possibly corresponds to TRBD1 (5 bases). The CDR3 runs to 13 residues. CDR1 and CDR2 (germline): LNHDA, SQIVND (reference sequence). V was pared by 11 bases and J by 2 bases, with 13 bases between. CDR3 nucleotide sequence: TGTGCCGGCGGGGGAGGCGGCAATCAGCCCCAGCATTTT. It is translated as CAGGGGGNQPQHF.

This clone has just a few counts. The chain uses TRBV7-2 and TRBJ1-1, with D possibly TRBD1 on 6 matching bases. Trimming pared 8 bases from V and 2 bases from J, leaving 15 bases between. Per the germline V gene, CDR1 is SGHTA and CDR2 is FQGNSA. The CDR3 covers 14 residues. CDR3 amino acids: CASELTGINTEAFF. The DNA for the CDR3 is TGTGCCAGCGAATTAACAGGGATCAACACTGAAGCTTTCTTT.

This chain uses TRBV5-4 with TRBJ2-1; 13 positions agree with TRBD2. This CDR3 has 16 amino acids. The V gene end was trimmed by 4 bases and the J gene end by 8 bases; junction bases not matched to a gene: 9. Germline V CDR1 and CDR2: SGHNT, YYREEE (reference sequence). CDR3 nucleotide sequence: TGTGCCAGCAGCATAGGACTAGCGGGAGACGGACATGAGCAGTTCTTC. It specifies CASSIGLAGDGHEQFF. Looking up the rest from reference TRBV5-4 and TRBJ2-1 gives the full variable domain: ETGVTQSPTHLIKTRGQQVTLRCSSQSGHNTVSWYQQALGQGPQFIFQYYREEENGRGNFPPRFSGLQFPNYSSELNVNALELDDSALYLCASSIGLAGDGHEQFFGPGTRLTVL.

This clone was seen only a few times. The V and J genes are TRBV5-6 and TRBJ2-6; D call uncertain. The germline V and J ends were trimmed by 1 base and 0 bases, with 8 bases remaining between them. CDR1 is SGHDT, CDR2 YYEEEE, per germline. This CDR3 spans 16 amino acids. CDR3 DNA: TGTGCCAGCAGCTTGCCTGGGCCCTCTGGGGCCAACGTCCTGACTTTC. It specifies CASSLPGPSGANVLTF.

This clone was recorded a few times. The V and J genes are TRBV6-5 and TRBJ2-4, with no clear D. The germline CDR1 and CDR2 sequences are MNHEY and SVGAGI. V was cut by 0 bases and J by 4 bases, with 13 bases left in between. The length of the CDR3 is 16 residues. The CDR3 is CASSYSGVASKNIQYF. DNA for the CDR3: TGTGCCAGCAGTTACTCGGGCGTTGCCAGTAAAAACATTCAGTACTTC.

V and J are TRBV7-9 and TRBJ2-5, with D possibly being TRBD1 (5 bases). Germline CDR1 SEHNR, CDR2 FQNEAQ (reference sequence). The CDR3 contains 16 residues. V was pared by 5 bases and J by 3 bases, with 19 bases between. The chain's CDR3 is CASSPPLQAGKETQYF. CDR3 DNA sequence: TGTGCCAGCAGCCCCCCTCTACAGGCTGGGAAAGAGACCCAGTACTTC. The whole variable domain, filled in from reference TRBV7-9 and TRBJ2-5, reads DTGVSQNPRHKITKRGQNVTFRCDPISEHNRLYWYRQTLGQGPEFLTYFQNEAQLEKSRLLSDRFSAERPKGSFSTLEIQRTEQGDSAMYLCASSPPLQAGKETQYFGPGTRLLVL.

There are a few counts of this clone. The gene calls are TRBV13 and TRBJ1-5; D possibly corresponds to TRBD1 (5 bases). V lost 5 bases, J lost 1 base, and 9 bases lay in between. Germline V gives CDR1 PRHDT, CDR2 FYEKMQ (reference sequence). This CDR3 is built from 14 residues. The DNA of the CDR3 is TGTGCCAGCAGCACCAGGGCAAGCAATCAGCCCCAGCATTTT. The encoded protein is CASSTRASNQPQHF.

This chain links TRBV7-9 with TRBJ2-7; the D gene is possibly TRBD2 (6 bases). This CDR3 contains 15 residues. The V end lost 1 base, the J end lost 0 bases, and 10 bases lay between the germline ends. Germline values: CDR1 SEHNR, CDR2 FQNEAQ (reference sequence). CDR3 in amino acids: CASSLGVSGSYEQYF. Written as DNA, the CDR3 is TGTGCCAGCAGCTTAGGGGTTAGCGGCTCCTACGAGCAGTACTTC.

This chain joins TRBV10-3 and TRBJ2-3; 7 bases agree with TRBD2. Germline CDR1 and CDR2: ENHRY and SYGVKD. CDR3 size: 16 residues. The J segment lost 4 bases and the V segment lost 0 bases, leaving 7 bases of the junction unmatched. DNA of the CDR3: TGTGCCATCAGTGAGTCGACTGGCGGGAGCCCAGATACGCAGTATTTT. It is translated as CAISESTGGSPDTQYF.

The gene calls are TRBV6-6 and TRBJ2-7, with D possibly matching TRBD1 (5 bases). Trimming pared 2 bases from V and 7 bases from J, leaving 9 bases between. The CDR3 is made up of 12 amino acids. The V gene's germline CDR1 is MNHNY and CDR2 SVGAGI (reference sequence). CDR3: CASSYRGGEQYF. The CDR3 nucleotides are TGTGCCAGCAGTTACAGGGGTGGTGAGCAGTACTTC.

This chain connects TRBV4-2 to TRBJ2-7; 7 nucleotides match TRBD2. Germline CDR1 reads LGHNA; CDR2 reads YNFKEQ. The CDR3 covers 16 residues. The V gene end was trimmed by 2 bases and the J gene end by 6 bases; junction bases not matched to a gene: 13. The CDR3 loop is CASSQSWLADLAEQYF. Written as DNA, the CDR3 is TGTGCCAGCAGCCAAAGCTGGCTAGCGGACCTCGCCGAGCAGTACTTC.

V is TRBV4-1 and J is TRBJ1-4; 9 nucleotides match TRBD1. CDR3 size: 14 residues. Germline values: CDR1 MGHRA, CDR2 YSYEKL. V was clipped by 4 bases and J by 6 bases; unmatched bases: 3. The CDR3 region is CASSLGDRDEKLFF. The CDR3 DNA follows: TGCGCCAGCAGCCTGGGGGACAGGGATGAAAAACTGTTTTTT.

The rearrangement uses TRBV10-3 and TRBJ2-7, with TRBD2 identical over 8 bases. This CDR3 has 15 residues. The J segment lost 5 bases and the V segment lost 6 bases, leaving 12 bases of the junction unmatched. CDR1 is ENHRY, CDR2 SYGVKD, per germline. CDR3: CAISSSAGDWDEQYF. The CDR3 DNA follows: TGTGCCATCAGCAGCTCAGCGGGAGACTGGGACGAGCAGTACTTC.

The CDR3 DNA reads TGTGCCAGCAGCTTCGAGGCTTGGGGCTACACCTTC. It specifies CASSFEAWGYTF. The genes are TRBV7-2 and TRBJ1-2; D remains unclear. Germline CDR1 and CDR2: SGHTA and FQGNSA. This CDR3 is 12 amino acids long. V was shortened by 3 bases and J by 8 bases, with 10 bases between the two germline ends.

This clone has only a few counts. A read error may produce the germline difference seen at one junction end. This chain connects TRBV30 to TRBJ1-1, with D possibly TRBD1 on 6 matching bases. Per germline, CDR1 GTSNPN and CDR2 SVGIG (reference sequence). The CDR3 covers 12 residues. The CDR3 protein is CAWTVPNTEAFF. CDR3 nucleotide sequence: TGTGCTTGGACAGTCCCGAACACTGAAGCTTTCTTT.

The chain employs TRBV7-9 and TRBJ2-1; D is possibly TRBD2 (6 bases). The germline CDR1 and CDR2 sequences are SEHNR and FQNEAQ (reference sequence). Trimming stripped 5 bases from V and 4 bases from J, with 9 bases between. The CDR3 has 13 amino acids. In DNA, the CDR3 is TGTGCCAGCAGCCGGGACTCATACAATGAGCAGTTCTTC. It encodes CASSRDSYNEQFF.

This clone was seen a handful of times. V gene TRBV30 combines with J gene TRBJ2-7; 11 nucleotides align to TRBD2. Unmatched junction bases numbered 7, after V lost 3 bases and J lost 9 bases. The CDR3 has 13 amino acids. CDR1 is GTSNPN, CDR2 SVGIG, per germline (reference sequence). The CDR3 DNA follows: TGTGCCTGGAGCCTAGCGGGAGGAGTAGGGCAGTACTTC. This sequence encodes CAWSLAGGVGQYF.